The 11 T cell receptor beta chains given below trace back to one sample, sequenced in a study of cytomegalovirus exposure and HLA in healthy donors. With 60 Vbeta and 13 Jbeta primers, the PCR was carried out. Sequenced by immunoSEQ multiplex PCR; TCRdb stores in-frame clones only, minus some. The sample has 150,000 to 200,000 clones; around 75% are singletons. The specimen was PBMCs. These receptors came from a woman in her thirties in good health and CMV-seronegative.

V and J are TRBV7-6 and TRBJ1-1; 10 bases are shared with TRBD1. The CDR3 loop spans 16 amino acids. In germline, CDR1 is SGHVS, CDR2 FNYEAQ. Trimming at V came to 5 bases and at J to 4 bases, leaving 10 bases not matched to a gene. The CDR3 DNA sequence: TGTGCCAGCAGCGCCCGGACAGGGGGAAGGGTCACTGAAGCTTTCTTT. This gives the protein CASSARTGGRVTEAFF.

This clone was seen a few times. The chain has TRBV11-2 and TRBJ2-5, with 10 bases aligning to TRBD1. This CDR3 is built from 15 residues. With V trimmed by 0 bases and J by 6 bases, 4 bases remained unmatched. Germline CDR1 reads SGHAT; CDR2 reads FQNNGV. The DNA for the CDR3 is TGTGCCAGCAGCTTAGATGGGGACAGGGGACAGACCCAGTACTTC. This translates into CASSLDGDRGQTQYF.

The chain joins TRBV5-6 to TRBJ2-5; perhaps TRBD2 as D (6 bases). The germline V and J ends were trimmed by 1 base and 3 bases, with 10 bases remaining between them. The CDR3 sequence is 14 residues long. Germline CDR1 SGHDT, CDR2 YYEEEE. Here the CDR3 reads CASSLWRGEETQYF. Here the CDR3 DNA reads TGTGCCAGCAGCTTGTGGCGGGGAGAAGAGACCCAGTACTTC.

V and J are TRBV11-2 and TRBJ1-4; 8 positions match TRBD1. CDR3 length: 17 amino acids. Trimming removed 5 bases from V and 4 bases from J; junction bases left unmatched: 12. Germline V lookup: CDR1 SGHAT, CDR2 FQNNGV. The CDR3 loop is CASSPWTGSGLNEKLFF. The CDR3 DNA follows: TGTGCCAGCAGCCCTTGGACAGGGTCAGGCCTTAATGAAAAACTGTTTTTT.

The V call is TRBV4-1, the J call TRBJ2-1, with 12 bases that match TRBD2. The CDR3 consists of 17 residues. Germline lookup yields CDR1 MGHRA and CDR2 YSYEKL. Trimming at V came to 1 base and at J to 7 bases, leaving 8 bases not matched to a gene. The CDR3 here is CASSQVRTSGKGNEQFF. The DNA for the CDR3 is TGCGCCAGCAGCCAAGTCCGGACTAGCGGGAAAGGAAATGAGCAGTTCTTC.

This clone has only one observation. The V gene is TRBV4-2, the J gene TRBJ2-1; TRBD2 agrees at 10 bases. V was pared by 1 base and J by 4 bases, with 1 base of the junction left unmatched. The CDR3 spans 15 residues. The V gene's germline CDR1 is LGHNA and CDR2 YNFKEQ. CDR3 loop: CASSQGTSGYNEQFF. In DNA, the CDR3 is TGTGCCAGCAGCCAAGGGACTAGCGGTTACAATGAGCAGTTCTTC.

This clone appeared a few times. Here the CDR3 reads CASSLVLVETDTQYF. DNA of the CDR3: TGTGCCAGCAGCTTAGTATTGGTAGAAACAGATACGCAGTATTTT. The genes are TRBV7-9 and TRBJ2-3, with D uncertain. V shed 1 base and J shed 3 bases, with 11 bases lying between them. Germline loops: CDR1 SEHNR, CDR2 FQNEAQ (reference sequence). This CDR3 comprises 15 residues.

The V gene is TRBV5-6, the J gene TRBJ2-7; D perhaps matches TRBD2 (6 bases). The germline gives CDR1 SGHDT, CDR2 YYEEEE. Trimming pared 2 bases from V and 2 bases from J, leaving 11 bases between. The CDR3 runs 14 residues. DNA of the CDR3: TGTGCCAGCAGCTTTGGGCGGGGAACCTACGAGCAGTACTTC. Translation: CASSFGRGTYEQYF.

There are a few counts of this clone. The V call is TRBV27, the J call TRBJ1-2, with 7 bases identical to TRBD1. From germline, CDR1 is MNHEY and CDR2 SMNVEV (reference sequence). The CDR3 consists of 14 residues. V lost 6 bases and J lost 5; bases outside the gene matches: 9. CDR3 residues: CASSPRDRAYGYTF. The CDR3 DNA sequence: TGTGCCAGCAGCCCCCGGGACAGAGCTTATGGCTACACCTTC.

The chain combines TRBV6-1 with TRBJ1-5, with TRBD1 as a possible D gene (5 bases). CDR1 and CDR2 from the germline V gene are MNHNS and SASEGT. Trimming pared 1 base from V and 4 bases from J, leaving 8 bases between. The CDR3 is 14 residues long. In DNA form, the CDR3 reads TGTGCCAGCAGTGAAGTAACAGGAAATCAGCCCCAGCATTTT. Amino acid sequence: CASSEVTGNQPQHF.

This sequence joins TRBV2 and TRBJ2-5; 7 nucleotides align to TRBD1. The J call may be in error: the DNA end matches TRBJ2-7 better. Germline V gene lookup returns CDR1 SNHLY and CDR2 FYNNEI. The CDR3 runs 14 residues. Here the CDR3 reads CASSSQGTYYEQYF. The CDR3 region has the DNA TGTGCCAGCAGTTCACAGGGGACCTACTACGAGCAGTACTTC.